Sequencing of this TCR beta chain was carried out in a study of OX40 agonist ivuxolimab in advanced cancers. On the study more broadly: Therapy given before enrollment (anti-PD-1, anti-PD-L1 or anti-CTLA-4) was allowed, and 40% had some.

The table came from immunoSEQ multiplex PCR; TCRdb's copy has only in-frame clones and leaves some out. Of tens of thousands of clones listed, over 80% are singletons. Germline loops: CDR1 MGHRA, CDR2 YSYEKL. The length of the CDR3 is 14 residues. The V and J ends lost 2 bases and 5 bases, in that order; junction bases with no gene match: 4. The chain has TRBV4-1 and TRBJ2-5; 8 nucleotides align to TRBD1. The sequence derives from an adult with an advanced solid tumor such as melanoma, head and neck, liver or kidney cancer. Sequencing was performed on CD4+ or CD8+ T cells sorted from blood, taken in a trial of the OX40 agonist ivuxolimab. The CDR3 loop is CASSQTGDRETQYF. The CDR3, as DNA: TGCGCCAGCAGCCAAACGGGGGACAGGGAGACCCAGTACTTC.